This record covers a single T cell receptor beta chain. Its antigen remains unknown. The source of the sample is a study of shared clonotypes between healthy human individuals. In the study overall: Per donor, CD8 memory used one plate, CD8 naive used two, CD4 memory used three and CD4 naive used three. Study-wide findings and caveats: It was the non-shared clonotypes that had lower generation probabilities than clonotypes shared by all four donors.

V lost 1 base and J lost 5, with 6 bases in between. Germline CDR1 MGHRA, CDR2 YSYEKL. CDR3 length equals 13 residues. The method was immunoSEQ multiplex PCR; TCRdb's version includes in-frame clones alone and lacks a portion of them. The sample yields roughly 590,000 clones, nearly 97% seen once. CD45RO-negative, CCR7-selected cells formed the naive CD8 fraction, which excluded terminally differentiated effector memory CD45RA+ cells. Those who donated, Caucasian adults without exception, all lived in Nashville, Tennessee. The chain carries TRBV4-1 and TRBJ1-5; D call uncertain. The source is a woman in her 30s in good health. The sample consisted of naive CD8+ T cells sorted from blood. Written as DNA, the CDR3 is TGCGCCAGCAGCCAAGCCGAACATCAGCCCCAGCATTTT. Amino acids: CASSQAEHQPQHF.